Only one count was recorded for the clone carrying this T cell receptor beta chain. The antigen remains unidentified. Donors included only healthy HIV-negative adults lacking recent acute infections or vaccinations. Each sample came from a Caucasian adult donor living in Nashville, Tennessee. Researchers drew on around 83 million PBMCs for genomic DNA from unsorted samples. Data came from immunoSEQ multiplex PCR; TCRdb stores just in-frame clones and leaves some out. This table has some 470,000 clones, about three quarters appearing once. This sample is drawn from a study of shared clonotypes between healthy human individuals. The CDR3 is made up of 14 amino acids. V trimming: 5 bases; J trimming: 8 bases; junction bases outside the gene matches: 8. CDR1 is MDHEN, CDR2 SYDVKM, per germline. Findings of the study overall: It was the few donors that limited the genetic and exposure-history diversity represented.

This chain links TRBV28 with TRBJ1-2; the match to TRBD1 covers 10 bases. Sequencing input: PBMCs. The source is a woman between 40 and 55 years old in good health. Some clones in this sample may be carry-over from other donors' samples. The CDR3 sequence: CASSVDRGLGGYTF. The DNA for the CDR3 is TGTGCCAGCAGTGTTGACAGGGGGCTAGGGGGCTACACCTTC.